This T cell receptor beta chain originates from a study of T cell repertoires in cytomegalovirus infection. Turning to the study itself: From public TCR beta signatures came an indication of both CMV infection and matching HLA type.

V shed 7 bases and J 3 bases; nucleotides not matched to a gene: 9. CDR1 and CDR2 from the germline V gene are MNHEY and SMNVEV (reference sequence). The CDR3 sequence is 16 residues long. From the reads, TCRdb called clonotypes with MiXCR, one entry per CDR3 protein. The table shows around 430,000 distinct CDR3 sequences, with about 39% occurring only once. Worth noting for this clonotype: Its antigen is unidentified.

The rearrangement links TRBV27 to TRBJ1-5; TRBD1 matches at 10 bases. This clonotype was obtained from a human donor in good health (CMV status not recorded). Some clones in this sample may be carry-over from other donors' samples. The sequences come from cultured PBMCs, collected from culture after CMV antigen stimulation. As DNA, the CDR3 is TGTGCCAGCAAGGGGACAGGGGCCGTATACAATCAGCCCCAGCATTTT. This sequence encodes CASKGTGAVYNQPQHF.